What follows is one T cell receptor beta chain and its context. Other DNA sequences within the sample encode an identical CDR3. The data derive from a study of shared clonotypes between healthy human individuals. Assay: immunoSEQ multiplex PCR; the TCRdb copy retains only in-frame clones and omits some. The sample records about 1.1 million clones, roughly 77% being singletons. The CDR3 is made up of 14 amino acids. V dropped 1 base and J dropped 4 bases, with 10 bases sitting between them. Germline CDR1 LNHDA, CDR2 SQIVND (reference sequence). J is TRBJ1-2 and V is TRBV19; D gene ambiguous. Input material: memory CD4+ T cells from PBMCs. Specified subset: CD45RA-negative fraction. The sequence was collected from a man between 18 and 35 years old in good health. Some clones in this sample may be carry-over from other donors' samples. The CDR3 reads CASSIVGGTYGYTF. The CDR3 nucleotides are TGTGCCAGTAGTATAGTGGGAGGTACCTATGGCTACACCTTC.